Below, 26 T cell receptor beta chains from the same sample are listed, as sequenced in a study of cytomegalovirus exposure and HLA in healthy donors. Primers included in the PCR were 60 Vbeta and 13 Jbeta primers. The data were produced by immunoSEQ multiplex PCR, yet TCRdb's version contains in-frame clones alone and is incomplete. The data contain over 130,000 clones, 60% to 85% of them singletons. Specimen: PBMCs. The origin of the receptors is a man between 50 and 59 years old in good health and CMV-seropositive.

This clone showed up just a few times. This rearrangement joins TRBV30 to TRBJ2-7, with a tentative D call TRBD2 (6 bases). The germline CDR1 and CDR2 sequences are GTSNPN and SVGIG (reference sequence). CDR3 size: 12 residues. V was clipped by 6 bases and J by 4 bases, with 13 bases between them. The CDR3 region is CACTLGGYEQYF. The DNA of the CDR3 is TGTGCCTGTACCCTGGGGGGATACGAGCAGTACTTC.

The chain joins TRBV6-1 to TRBJ2-2; TRBD1 matches at 7 bases. The CDR3 runs to 15 residues. Trimming at V came to 6 bases and at J to 0 bases, leaving 4 bases not matched to a gene. Looked up from germline, CDR1 is MNHNS and CDR2 is SASEGT. The CDR3 sequence: CASSPGTANTGELFF. In DNA, the CDR3 is TGTGCCAGCAGCCCCGGGACAGCGAACACCGGGGAGCTGTTTTTT.

The CDR3 DNA is TGTGCCAGCAGCCCCCACGGAGGTCAAGGAAGGAATCAGCCCCAGCATTTT. It codes for CASSPHGGQGRNQPQHF. J is TRBJ1-5 and V is TRBV7-2; no definite D call. V shed 5 bases and J shed 4 bases, with 21 bases lying between them. The CDR3 consists of 17 residues. CDR1 is SGHTA, CDR2 FQGNSA, per germline.

The gene calls are TRBV28 and TRBJ1-5, with D uncertain. The CDR3 loop spans 12 amino acids. Germline V CDR1 and CDR2: MDHEN, SYDVKM. The V and J ends lost 6 bases and 5 bases respectively, with 8 bases between them. The CDR3, as DNA: TGTGCCAGCAGCGCTATGGATCAGCCCCAGCATTTT. Protein sequence: CASSAMDQPQHF.

V usage is TRBV11-3 and J usage is TRBJ1-1, with 12 bases aligning to TRBD1. V trimming: 0 bases; J trimming: 3 bases; junction bases outside the gene matches: 2. Germline assignment: CDR1 SGHNT and CDR2 YENEEA. This CDR3 region has 16 residues. The CDR3 loop reads CASSLERDRGHTEAFF. The CDR3 DNA follows: TGTGCCAGCAGCTTAGAGAGGGACAGGGGGCACACTGAAGCTTTCTTT.

CDR3 nucleotide sequence: TGTGCCAGCAGTTGGGCCTTAGGGCGGGAGGGAAACCCCTACGAGCAGTACTTC. Translating gives CASSWALGREGNPYEQYF. The rearrangement joins TRBV28 to TRBJ2-7; TRBD2 matches 9 bases. The V gene's germline CDR1 is MDHEN and CDR2 SYDVKM. The CDR3 covers 18 residues. Unmatched junction bases numbered 15, after V lost 4 bases and J lost 2 bases.

CDR3 region: CASSENPGLTYEQYF. The DNA of the CDR3 is TGTGCCAGCAGTGAAAACCCGGGACTCACCTACGAGCAGTACTTC. This chain uses TRBV6-1 with TRBJ2-7, with D possibly being TRBD2 (6 bases). Trimming pared 2 bases from V and 2 bases from J, leaving 13 bases between. The germline V gene has CDR1 MNHNS and CDR2 SASEGT. The CDR3 length is 15 residues.

The genes are TRBV6-5 and TRBJ2-5; 12 bases fit TRBD2. This CDR3 spans 15 amino acids. Germline V gene data show CDR1 as MNHEY and CDR2 as SVGAGI. V gave up 7 bases and J gave up 4 bases; unmatched junction bases: 7. The CDR3 protein is CASTRTSGKLETQYF. CDR3 nucleotide sequence: TGTGCCAGCACCCGGACTAGCGGGAAGTTAGAGACCCAGTACTTC.

V is TRBV19 and J is TRBJ1-2, with D unclear. Deletions cut 3 bases from V and 2 bases from J, with 10 bases between. Looked up from germline, CDR1 is LNHDA and CDR2 is SQIVND (reference sequence). CDR3 length: 14 residues. DNA for the CDR3: TGTGCCAGTAGTATTGAGGCCAGAAACTATGGCTACACCTTC. Its translation: CASSIEARNYGYTF. Combining the CDR3 with reference TRBV19 and TRBJ1-2 gives the whole variable domain DGGITQSPKYLFRKEGQNVTLSCEQNLNHDAMYWYRQDPGQGLRLIYYSQIVNDFQKGDIAEGYSVSREKKESFPLTVTSAQKNPTAFYLCASSIEARNYGYTFGSGTRLTVV.

V gene TRBV27 combines with J gene TRBJ2-7, with 8 bases fitting TRBD2. J gave up 3 bases and V 0 bases, and 4 bases lay outside the gene matches. The germline V gene encodes CDR1 MNHEY and CDR2 SMNVEV (reference sequence). The CDR3 is 15 residues long. The CDR3 nucleotides read TGTGCCAGCAGTTTATCTGGGACTAGTATCTACGAGCAGTACTTC. This gives the protein CASSLSGTSIYEQYF.

As to this clone: This CDR3 is also generated by other DNA sequences in the sample. The chain recombines TRBV5-1 with TRBJ2-1, with 10 bases identical to TRBD2. Germline CDR1 SGHRS, CDR2 YFSETQ. The CDR3 sequence is 13 residues long. The ends lost 4 bases at V and 10 bases at J; junction bases unmatched: 5. CDR3 sequence (DNA): TGCGCCAGCAGCCTAGCGGGAGCTCGGGAGCAGTTCTTC. Protein product: CASSLAGAREQFF.

This clone was counted only a few times. The V and J genes are TRBV19 and TRBJ2-5, with 8 positions matching TRBD1. V lost 3 bases, J lost 6 bases, and 15 bases stayed unmatched. Germline V CDR1 and CDR2: LNHDA, SQIVND (reference sequence). The CDR3 consists of 17 residues. CDR3 sequence: CASSIRQGAVVMKTQYF. Written as DNA, the CDR3 is TGTGCCAGTAGTATTAGGCAGGGGGCGGTGGTGATGAAGACCCAGTACTTC.

A remark on this clone: Compared with germline, one end of the junction differs, possibly owing to a read error. V is TRBV7-9 and J is TRBJ2-7; 10 nucleotides align to TRBD1. The CDR3 has 14 amino acids. CDR1 and CDR2 (germline): SEHNR, FQNEAQ (reference sequence). The CDR3 reads CSSSLAGQGTEQYF. CDR3 sequence (DNA): TGTTCCAGCAGCTTAGCGGGACAGGGGACCGAGCAGTACTTC.

The gene calls are TRBV7-2 and TRBJ2-7, with TRBD2 matching over 7 bases. The CDR3 extends over 17 amino acids. CDR1 SGHTA and CDR2 FQGNSA come from the germline V gene. V gave up 1 base and J gave up 0 bases; unmatched junction bases: 9. CDR3 DNA sequence: TGTGCCAGCAGCTTAGTGGGGGGGGTGCAGACCTCCTACGAGCAGTACTTC. Residues: CASSLVGGVQTSYEQYF.

The chain employs TRBV7-9 and TRBJ2-1, with 7 bases aligning to TRBD2. There are 17 residues in the CDR3. Looked up from germline, CDR1 is SEHNR and CDR2 is FQNEAQ (reference sequence). The J segment lost 5 bases and the V segment lost 1 base, leaving 11 bases of the junction unmatched. Here the CDR3 reads CASSLGASGFPDNEQFF. CDR3 DNA sequence: TGTGCCAGCAGCTTAGGGGCTAGCGGTTTTCCGGACAATGAGCAGTTCTTC.

This clone was detected only once. In nucleotides, the CDR3 is TGTGCCAGCTCACCCCCGGGACTAGCGGGAGGAGATACGCAGTATTTT. Amino acids: CASSPPGLAGGDTQYF. The chain carries TRBV18 and TRBJ2-3; 15 nucleotides match TRBD2. The CDR3 runs 16 residues. CDR1 and CDR2 from the germline V gene are KGHSH and LQKENI. The V and J ends lost 3 bases and 5 bases, in that order; junction bases with no gene match: 3.

CDR3: CASSMDGPGQGGSSYNEQFF. The CDR3 coding sequence is TGTGCCAGTAGTATGGATGGACCCGGACAGGGGGGAAGCTCCTACAATGAGCAGTTCTTC. The J gene is TRBJ2-1, the V gene TRBV19; 10 bases agree with TRBD1. This CDR3 region has 20 residues. Looked up from germline, CDR1 is LNHDA and CDR2 is SQIVND (reference sequence). V lost 3 bases, J lost 0 bases, and 14 bases stayed unmatched.

This clone was recorded a few times. The gene calls are TRBV7-9 and TRBJ2-3, with 10 bases aligning to TRBD2. V dropped 1 base and J dropped 6; count of bases not matched to a gene: 4. From germline, CDR1 is SEHNR and CDR2 FQNEAQ (reference sequence). The length of the CDR3 is 15 residues. The CDR3 bases are TGTGCCAGCAGCTTAGGAGCGGGAGGGCCGGATACGCAGTATTTT. Protein product: CASSLGAGGPDTQYF.

The J gene is TRBJ1-3, the V gene TRBV9, with 12 positions matching TRBD1. V lost 4 bases, J lost 4 bases, and 6 bases stayed unmatched. The germline gives CDR1 SGDLS, CDR2 YYNGEE. The CDR3 sequence is 16 residues long. Written as DNA, the CDR3 is TGTGCCAGCAGCACCTCGGGACAGGGGGCAGGAAACACCATATATTTT. Protein: CASSTSGQGAGNTIYF.

This clone has a handful of counts. V is TRBV5-1 and J is TRBJ2-7; maybe TRBD1 (6 bases). Trimming took 3 bases from V and 2 from J, leaving 12 bases between them. The CDR3 contains 14 residues. Per germline, CDR1 SGHRS and CDR2 YFSETQ. The DNA for the CDR3 is TGCGCCAGCAGCTCCCAAGGGGGAGCCTACGAGCAGTACTTC. Translating it yields CASSSQGGAYEQYF.

This clone was detected only a few times. V usage is TRBV7-9 and J usage is TRBJ2-3; 12 positions match TRBD2. Germline CDR1 reads SEHNR; CDR2 reads FQNEAQ (reference sequence). The junction had 7 bases not matched to a gene; V was cut back by 2 bases and J by 4 bases. The length of the CDR3 is 17 residues. The CDR3 nucleotides are TGTGCCAGCAGCTTAATGACGACTAGCGGGAGATCAGATACGCAGTATTTT. Its protein product is CASSLMTTSGRSDTQYF.

The rearrangement joins TRBV5-6 to TRBJ1-1; no definite D call. The germline V gene encodes CDR1 SGHDT and CDR2 YYEEEE. The CDR3 has 14 amino acids. The germline V and J ends were trimmed by 4 bases and 4 bases, with 14 bases remaining between them. The DNA of the CDR3 is TGTGCCAGCAGCCGTAGAGACTTGGGCACTGAAGCTTTCTTT. As protein: CASSRRDLGTEAFF.

Here the CDR3 reads CASSSLGGRYDNEQFF. The CDR3 DNA follows: TGCGCCAGCAGCTCCCTTGGCGGGAGGTATGACAATGAGCAGTTCTTC. The chain combines TRBV5-1 with TRBJ2-1; 8 bases agree with TRBD2. The CDR3 loop spans 16 amino acids. Germline V gives CDR1 SGHRS, CDR2 YFSETQ. V was pared by 3 bases and J by 5 bases, with 10 bases of the junction left unmatched.

This clone occurred a few times. The chain is built from TRBV18 and TRBJ2-5; D unclear. Between the trimmed V and J ends, which lost 2 bases and 1 base, there was a span of 5 bases. The CDR3 length is 13 residues. Germline CDR1 KGHSH, CDR2 LQKENI. CDR3 DNA: TGTGCCAGCTCACCATCTCGCCAAGAGACCCAGTACTTC. Protein: CASSPSRQETQYF.

This clone occurred once. CDR3 sequence: CASRQRTLGSNQPQHF. CDR3 DNA sequence: TGTGCCAGTAGACAGCGGACCTTGGGGAGCAATCAGCCCCAGCATTTT. This chain links TRBV19 with TRBJ1-5; D is undetermined. This CDR3 region has 16 residues. Germline CDR1 and CDR2: LNHDA and SQIVND (reference sequence). The V and J ends lost 6 bases and 1 base respectively, with 16 bases between them. Combining the CDR3 with reference TRBV19 and TRBJ1-5 gives the whole variable domain DGGITQSPKYLFRKEGQNVTLSCEQNLNHDAMYWYRQDPGQGLRLIYYSQIVNDFQKGDIAEGYSVSREKKESFPLTVTSAQKNPTAFYLCASRQRTLGSNQPQHFGDGTRLSIL.

This chain joins TRBV29-1 and TRBJ2-5; weak D call: TRBD1 (6 bases). Germline V gene sequence: CDR1 SQVTM, CDR2 ANQGSEA. Trimming cost V 6 bases and J 5 bases, with 19 bases left between them. This CDR3 comprises 14 residues. For the CDR3, the DNA is TGCAGCGTCAAGGGAGCAGGGGCTGGTGAGACCCAGTACTTC. Residues: CSVKGAGAGETQYF.